The source of this T cell receptor beta chain is a study of post-analysis software for immune sequencing data. Whole-study results and caveats: Roughly 5 TRBV segments (TRBV5-6, TRBV5-1 and TRBV20-1 among them) occurred more frequently in patients than in controls.

Unique molecular identifiers featured in each of the TCR beta cDNA libraries. TCRdb reprocessed the PCR reads with MiXCR, giving one entry per CDR3 protein. Of about 770,000 distinct CDR3 sequences in the sample, 40% to 55% were seen once. As for this clonotype: The antigen is not known.

Per the germline V gene, CDR1 is MNHNS and CDR2 is SASEGT. CDR3 size: 17 residues. The V and J ends lost 2 bases and 3 bases, in that order; junction bases with no gene match: 8. The specimen sequenced was blood. This chain joins TRBV6-1 and TRBJ2-1; 9 nucleotides match TRBD2. The receptor's source is a girl aged 10 to 17 with multiple sclerosis. In DNA, the CDR3 is TGTGCCAGCAGTGAAAAGGTAGCGGGAGCCCTCTACAATGAGCAGTTCTTC. Residues: CASSEKVAGALYNEQFF.